This T cell receptor (beta chain) was recovered during a study of technical replicates of blood from several donors. Assay used: immunoSEQ multiplex PCR; TCRdb lists only in-frame clones, some missing. The repertoire includes about 81,000 clones, approximately 97% of them detected once, and roughly 0.21% sits in the top ten. V lost 0 bases and J 0 bases, leaving 9 bases between the germline ends. The CDR3 runs to 15 residues. The germline gives CDR1 MNHEY, CDR2 SMNVEV (reference sequence). V and J are TRBV27 and TRBJ2-7; D is perhaps TRBD1 (5 bases). The origin of this receptor is a human donor in good health. The sequenced sample consisted of T cells isolated from PBMCs. The CDR3 protein is CASSLSQDLSYEQYF. The CDR3 bases are TGTGCCAGCAGTTTATCACAGGATCTCTCCTACGAGCAGTACTTC.